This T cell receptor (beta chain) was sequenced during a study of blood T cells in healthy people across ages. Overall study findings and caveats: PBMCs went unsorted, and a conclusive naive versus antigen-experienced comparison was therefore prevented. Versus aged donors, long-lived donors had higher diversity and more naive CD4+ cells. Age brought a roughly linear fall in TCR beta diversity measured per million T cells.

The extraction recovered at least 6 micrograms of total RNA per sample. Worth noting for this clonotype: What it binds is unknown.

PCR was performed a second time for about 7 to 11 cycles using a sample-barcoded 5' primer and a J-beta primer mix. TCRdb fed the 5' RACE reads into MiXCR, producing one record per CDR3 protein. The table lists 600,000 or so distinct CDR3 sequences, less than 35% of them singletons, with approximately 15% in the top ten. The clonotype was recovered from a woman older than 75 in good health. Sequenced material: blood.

The CDR3 DNA reads TGTGCCACCAGCAGAGACCATAGCGGGAGACGGGACAATGAGCAGTTCTTC. The encoded protein is CATSRDHSGRRDNEQFF. The chain joins TRBV15 to TRBJ2-1; 9 bases align to TRBD2. Looked up from germline, CDR1 is LNHNV and CDR2 is YYDKDF (reference sequence). V shed 0 bases, J shed 5 bases, and the junction held 8 bases outside the gene matches. The CDR3 totals 17 residues.